Sequencing of this T cell receptor beta chain was carried out in a study of T cell responses to AZD1222 COVID-19 vaccine (dated by TCRdb to the early 2020s). As for the study more broadly: Because spike-specific TCR depth and breadth did not differ between the two schedules, AZD1222 recipients who got a second dose at roughly 4 weeks were pooled with those who got a second dose at roughly 12 weeks. TCR sequencing covered 233 trial participants: about 210 given two doses of AZD1222 and 26 given two doses of MenACWY control vaccine. Trial participants were enrolled by age into 18-55, 56-69 and 70-plus year subgroups, with approximately 150, 28 and 58 TCR-sequenced participants respectively.

On the study overall, not on this receptor specifically: Because no day 14 peak-response samples were available, the repertoires could be characterized only after the peak T cell response. Most participants were white British and females outnumbered males, and the authors suggested that clonal diversity may have been underestimated. The vaccine-associated CD4 TCRs covered the entire spike protein, and the dominant responses fell in regions 160-218 and 743-854. In the small 56-69-year group, the increase in depth fell short of significance, most likely because of low power. Reportedly, close to half of the unique spike-specific TCRs recognized epitopes lying outside the regions that are mutated in the B.1.351 and B.1.1.7 variants. Only five or six AZD1222 recipients were SARS-CoV-2 seropositive at baseline, limiting conclusions about previously exposed vaccinees. Spike-specific TCR breadth and depth rose significantly after two AZD1222 doses compared with day 0 and with MenACWY recipients.

Sequences SEHNR (CDR1) and FQNEAQ (CDR2) are obtained from the germline V gene (reference sequence). The cysteine opens and the phenylalanine closes a CDR3 of 17 amino acids. Only the CDR3 portion is preserved as DNA: 51 bases, with reading frame beginning at the first base. Germline trimming: 5 bases from V, 1 base from J; junction bases outside gene matches: 9. What this sample's time point label stands for: baseline before first vaccination. Vaccinee samples were obtained from the UK trials COV001 and COV002, which included a single-blind randomized controlled phase 2/3 trial of AZD1222 (ChAdOx1 nCoV-19) in healthy adults. Trial participant PBMC samples were collected at day 0 and day 28 after the second dose for TCRbeta chain sequencing. The CDR3 regions of human TCRbeta chains were analyzed by immunosequencing. From the authors' description of their analysis: Repertoire TCRs were matched against a reference library of SARS-CoV-2-specific TCRs generated with the MIRA antigen-specificity platform. Breadth was defined as the fraction of unique TCRs that were SARS-CoV-2-associated. Depth was defined as the fraction of total T cells that were SARS-CoV-2-associated. Using the MIRA data, every spike-specific TCR was mapped to the spike region that the TCR reacted to and assigned to either a CD4 or a CD8 class. Log10-transformed breadth and depth values were compared by one-way ANOVA with Sidak's multiple comparisons tests. The immuneACCESS repertoire file appears here via TCRdb, limited to in-frame rearrangements. These files lack a portion of the clones; in checked studies, under half of the deficit traces to unresolved V genes, and the cause of the others is not known. V and J calls and clone size are copied from that table; D and trimming were computed from the DNA. This sample comprises about 190,000 clones, 80% to 95% of them detected only once. The ten largest clones add up to 1% to 1.5% of the sample.

Concerning this clone itself: It lacks a known antigen. No base qualities exist here, and no much larger clone lies one base off it.

The sequences come from peripheral blood, collected on day 0 of AZD1222 vaccination. The sequence joins TRBV7-9 to TRBJ2-3; 10 bases in between match TRBD2. The clonotype was recovered from an adult in good health. CDR3 region: CASSPILTSGGTDTQYF. The bases read TGTGCCAGCAGCCCTATCCTTACTAGCGGGGGCACAGATACGCAGTATTTT.